A few counts support the clone carrying this T cell receptor beta chain. CDR3 length: 17 residues. J was trimmed by 3 bases and V by 4 bases; bases with no gene match: 7. Per germline, CDR1 LGHNA and CDR2 YNFKEQ. The data were obtained in a study of cytomegalovirus exposure and HLA in healthy donors. Primers included in the PCR were 60 Vbeta and 13 Jbeta primers. The assay was immunoSEQ multiplex PCR, and TCRdb's table has in-frame clones only and misses some. The top ten hold nearly 3.5% of the sample, which has around 75,000 clones, 78% seen once. Material: PBMCs. The TCR comes from a middle-aged man in good health and CMV-seronegative. The chain joins TRBV4-2 to TRBJ2-1; 12 bases match TRBD2. CDR3 loop: CASSLVASGGVYNEQFF. As DNA, the CDR3 is TGTGCCAGCAGCCTAGTGGCTAGCGGGGGGGTCTACAATGAGCAGTTCTTC.